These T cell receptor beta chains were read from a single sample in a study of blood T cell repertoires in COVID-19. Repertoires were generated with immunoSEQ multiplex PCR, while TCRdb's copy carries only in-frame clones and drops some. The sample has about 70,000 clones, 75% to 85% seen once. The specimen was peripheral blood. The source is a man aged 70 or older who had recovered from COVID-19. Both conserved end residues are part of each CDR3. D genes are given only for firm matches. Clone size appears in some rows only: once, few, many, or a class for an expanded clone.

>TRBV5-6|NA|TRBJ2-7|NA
CASSPTPERGDEQYF
TGTGCCAGCAGCCCGACCCCTGAGCGAGGAGACGAGCAGTACTTC
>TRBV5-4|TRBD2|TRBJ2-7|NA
CASSLGLAGGIYEQYF
TGTGCCAGCAGCTTGGGACTAGCGGGGGGCATCTACGAGCAGTACTTC
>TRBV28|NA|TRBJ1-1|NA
CASSYTEAFF
TGTGCCAGCAGCTACACTGAAGCTTTCTTT
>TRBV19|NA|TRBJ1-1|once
CASSIGRETEAFF
TGTGCCAGTAGTATTGGCAGGGAAACTGAAGCTTTCTTT
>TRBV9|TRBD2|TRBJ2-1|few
CASTPWASGGNEQFF
TGTGCCAGCACTCCGTGGGCTAGCGGGGGTAATGAGCAGTTCTTC
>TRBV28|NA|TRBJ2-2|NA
CASCRGRGELFF
TGTGCCAGCTGCAGGGGTCGCGGGGAGCTGTTTTTT
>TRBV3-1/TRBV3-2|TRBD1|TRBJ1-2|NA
CASSQDADRGYGYTF
TGTGCCAGCAGCCAAGATGCGGACAGGGGCTATGGCTACACCTTC
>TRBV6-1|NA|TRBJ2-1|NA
CASSELRQFRNEQFF
TGTGCCAGCAGTGAACTACGCCAATTCCGGAATGAGCAGTTCTTC
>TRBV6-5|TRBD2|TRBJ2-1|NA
CASSYFLGGSEQFF
TGTGCCAGCAGTTACTTTTTGGGGGGGAGTGAGCAGTTCTTC
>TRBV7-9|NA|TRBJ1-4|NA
CASQVVIGEKLFF
TGTGCCAGCCAGGTAGTCATCGGTGAAAAACTGTTTTTT
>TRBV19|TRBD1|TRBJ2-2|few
CASSATGATGELFF
TGTGCCAGTAGCGCTACAGGGGCCACCGGGGAGCTGTTTTTT
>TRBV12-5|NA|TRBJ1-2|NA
CASGFDSFYGYTF
TGTGCTAGTGGTTTTGACAGCTTCTATGGCTACACCTTC
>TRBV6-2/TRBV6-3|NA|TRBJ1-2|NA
CASSSVTAIPWGYTF
TGTGCCAGCAGTTCAGTGACAGCGATCCCGTGGGGCTACACCTTC
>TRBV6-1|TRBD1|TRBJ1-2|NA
CASSDPGQGPRGEGYTF
TGTGCCAGCAGTGACCCGGGACAGGGGCCTCGGGGAGAAGGCTACACCTTC
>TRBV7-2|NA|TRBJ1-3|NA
CASSLRQGLGGNTIYF
TGTGCCAGCAGCTTACGTCAGGGGTTAGGTGGAAACACCATATATTTT
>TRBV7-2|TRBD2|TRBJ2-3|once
CASSLGGRSTDTQYF
TGTGCCAGCAGCTTAGGCGGGAGGAGCACAGATACGCAGTATTTT
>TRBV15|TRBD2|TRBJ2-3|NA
CATSRDGLGRSADTQYF
TGTGCCACCAGCAGAGATGGACTAGGACGTTCGGCAGATACGCAGTATTTT
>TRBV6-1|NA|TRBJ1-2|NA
CASSEGRGQGPYGYTF
TGTGCCAGCAGTGAAGGGAGAGGTCAGGGGCCTTATGGCTACACCTTC
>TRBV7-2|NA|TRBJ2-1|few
CASSLHQGGTSNEQFF
TGTGCCAGCAGCTTACACCAAGGGGGAACCTCCAATGAGCAGTTCTTC
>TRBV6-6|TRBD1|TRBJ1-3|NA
CASSYTTDRAGNTIYF
TGTGCCAGCAGTTACACCACGGACAGGGCAGGAAACACCATATATTTT
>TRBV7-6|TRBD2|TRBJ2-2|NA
CASSSSGRDISGGELFF
TGTGCCAGCAGCTCAAGCGGGAGGGATATTTCGGGCGGGGAGCTGTTTTTT
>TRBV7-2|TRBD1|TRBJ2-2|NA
CASSPTRTGGRTGELFF
TGTGCCAGCAGCCCCACCCGGACAGGGGGCCGTACCGGGGAGCTGTTTTTT
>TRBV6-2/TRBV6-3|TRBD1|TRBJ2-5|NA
CASSLLLTPTGTTETQYF
TGTGCCAGCAGTCTCCTTCTGACCCCGACAGGGACGACAGAGACCCAGTACTTC
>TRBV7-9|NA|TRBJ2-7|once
CASSLTGFRAYEQYF
TGTGCCAGCAGCTTAACAGGGTTCCGAGCCTACGAGCAGTACTTC
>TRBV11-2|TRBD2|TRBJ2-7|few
CASSPRTSGTYEQYF
TGTGCCAGCAGCCCCCGGACTAGCGGGACCTACGAGCAGTACTTC
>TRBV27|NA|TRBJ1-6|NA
CASRPDRPSSYNSPLHF
TGTGCCAGCAGGCCCGACAGGCCGAGCTCCTATAATTCACCCCTCCACTTT
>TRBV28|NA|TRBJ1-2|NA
CASSLSSGVGGYGYTF
TGTGCCAGCAGTTTGTCATCAGGGGTGGGTGGCTATGGCTACACCTTC
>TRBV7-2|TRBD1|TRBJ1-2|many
CASSARQGSGAGYTF
TGTGCCAGCAGCGCCCGACAGGGGTCCGGGGCTGGCTACACCTTC